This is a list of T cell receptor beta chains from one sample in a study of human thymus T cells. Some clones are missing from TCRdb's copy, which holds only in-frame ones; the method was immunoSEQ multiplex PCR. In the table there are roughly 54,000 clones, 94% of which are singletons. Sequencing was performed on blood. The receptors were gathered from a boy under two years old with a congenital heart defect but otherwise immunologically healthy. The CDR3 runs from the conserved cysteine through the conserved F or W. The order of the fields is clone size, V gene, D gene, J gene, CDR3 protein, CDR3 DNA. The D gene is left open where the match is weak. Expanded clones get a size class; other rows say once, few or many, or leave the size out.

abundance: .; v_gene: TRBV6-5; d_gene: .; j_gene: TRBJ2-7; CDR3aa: CASSYSPGTYEQYF; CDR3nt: TGTGCCAGCAGTTACTCGCCGGGAACCTACGAGCAGTACTTC
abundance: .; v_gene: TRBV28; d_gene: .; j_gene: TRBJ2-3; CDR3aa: CASSRDEFPDTQYF; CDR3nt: TGTGCCAGCAGTCGAGACGAGTTCCCAGATACGCAGTATTTT
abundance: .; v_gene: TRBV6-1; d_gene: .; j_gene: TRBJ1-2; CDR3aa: CASSEGVGARGYTF; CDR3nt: TGTGCCAGCAGTGAAGGTGTCGGAGCTCGGGGCTACACCTTC
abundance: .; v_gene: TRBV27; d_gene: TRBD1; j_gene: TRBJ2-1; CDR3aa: CASTPQGALLGDNEQFF; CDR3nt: TGTGCCAGCACCCCACAGGGGGCTCTCCTCGGGGACAATGAGCAGTTCTTC
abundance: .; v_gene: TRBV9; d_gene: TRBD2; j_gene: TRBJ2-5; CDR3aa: CASSYSGAQETQYF; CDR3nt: TGTGCCAGCAGCTATAGCGGGGCACAAGAGACCCAGTACTTC
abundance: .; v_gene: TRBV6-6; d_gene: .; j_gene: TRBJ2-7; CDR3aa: CASSYTEGAYEQYF; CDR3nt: TGTGCCAGCAGTTACACGGAAGGAGCCTACGAGCAGTACTTC
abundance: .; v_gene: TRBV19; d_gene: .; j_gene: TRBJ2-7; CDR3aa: CASSIGQGIHEQYF; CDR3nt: TGTGCCAGTAGTATTGGCCAGGGTATCCACGAGCAGTACTTC
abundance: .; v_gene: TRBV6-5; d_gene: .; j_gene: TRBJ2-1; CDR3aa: CASSYSRGLSYNEQFF; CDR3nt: TGTGCCAGCAGTTACTCTAGGGGCCTGTCGTACAATGAGCAGTTCTTC
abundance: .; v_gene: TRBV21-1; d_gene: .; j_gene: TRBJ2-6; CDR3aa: CASSLIVGAWANVLTF; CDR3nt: TGTGCCAGCAGCTTAATAGTGGGGGCTTGGGCCAACGTCCTGACTTTC
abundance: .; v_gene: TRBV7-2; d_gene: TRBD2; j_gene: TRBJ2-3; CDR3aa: CASSLGGPSGSTDTQYF; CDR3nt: TGTGCCAGCAGCTTAGGGGGCCCTAGCGGGAGCACAGATACGCAGTATTTT
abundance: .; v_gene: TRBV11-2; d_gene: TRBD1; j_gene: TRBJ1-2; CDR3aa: CASSSNRGRRYGYTF; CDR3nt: TGTGCCAGCAGTTCAAACAGGGGGCGCCGCTATGGCTACACCTTC
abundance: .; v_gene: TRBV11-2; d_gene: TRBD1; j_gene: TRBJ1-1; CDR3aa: CASSLTGGTEAFF; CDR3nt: TGTGCCAGCAGTCTGACAGGGGGCACTGAAGCTTTCTTT
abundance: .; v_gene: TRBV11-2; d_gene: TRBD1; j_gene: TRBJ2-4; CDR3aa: CASSLDREDIQYF; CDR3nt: TGTGCCAGCAGTCTGGACAGGGAGGACATTCAGTACTTC
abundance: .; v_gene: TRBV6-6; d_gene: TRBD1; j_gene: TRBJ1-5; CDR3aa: CASSHRGIDQPQHF; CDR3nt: TGTGCCAGCAGTCACAGGGGGATCGATCAGCCCCAGCATTTT
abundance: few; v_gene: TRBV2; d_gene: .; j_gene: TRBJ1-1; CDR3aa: CASSTTYLNTEAFF; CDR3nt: TGTGCCAGCAGTACGACATATTTGAACACTGAAGCTTTCTTT
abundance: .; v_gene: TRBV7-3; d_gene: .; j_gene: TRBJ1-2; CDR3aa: CASSLKGSYGYTF; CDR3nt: TGTGCCAGCAGCTTAAAAGGGTCCTATGGCTACACCTTC
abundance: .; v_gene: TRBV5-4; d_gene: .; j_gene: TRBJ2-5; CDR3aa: CASSLGGNKFETQYF; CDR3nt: TGTGCCAGCAGCTTGGGGGGGAATAAATTTGAGACCCAGTACTTC
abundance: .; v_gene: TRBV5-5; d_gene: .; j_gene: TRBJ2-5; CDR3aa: CASSLTSQETQYF; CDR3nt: TGTGCCAGCAGCTTGACCTCTCAAGAGACCCAGTACTTC
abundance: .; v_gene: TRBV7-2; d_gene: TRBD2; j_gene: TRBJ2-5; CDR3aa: CASSPGSTSGGAGETQYF; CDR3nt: TGTGCCAGCAGCCCGGGGTCGACTAGCGGGGGGGCAGGAGAGACCCAGTACTTC
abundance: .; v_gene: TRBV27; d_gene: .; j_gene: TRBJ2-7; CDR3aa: CASSSQGIYEQYF; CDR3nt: TGTGCCAGCAGTAGCCAGGGGATCTACGAGCAGTACTTC
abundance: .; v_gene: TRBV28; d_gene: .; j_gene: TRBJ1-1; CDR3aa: CASDAPQGRAFF; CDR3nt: TGTGCCAGCGATGCCCCGCAGGGTCGAGCTTTCTTT
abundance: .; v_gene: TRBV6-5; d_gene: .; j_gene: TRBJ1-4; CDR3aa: CASSLNREEEKLFF; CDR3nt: TGTGCCAGCAGTTTAAACAGGGAGGAGGAAAAACTGTTTTTT
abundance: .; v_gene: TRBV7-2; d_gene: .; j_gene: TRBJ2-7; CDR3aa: CASSFDPPGPIFF; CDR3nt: TGTGCCAGCAGCTTTGACCCTCCGGGACCAATCTTCTTC
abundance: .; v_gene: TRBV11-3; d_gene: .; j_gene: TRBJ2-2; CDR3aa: CASSLDRGGYAGELFF; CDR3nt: TGTGCCAGCAGCTTAGATCGAGGGGGTTATGCCGGGGAGCTGTTTTTT
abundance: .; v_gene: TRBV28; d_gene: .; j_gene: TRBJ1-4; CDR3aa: CASKMGATNEKLFF; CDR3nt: TGTGCCAGCAAAATGGGGGCAACTAATGAAAAACTGTTTTTT
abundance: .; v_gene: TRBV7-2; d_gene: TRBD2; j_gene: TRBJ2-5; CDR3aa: CASSSFRTSGVQETQYF; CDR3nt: TGTGCCAGCAGCTCCTTTCGTACTAGCGGGGTCCAAGAGACCCAGTACTTC
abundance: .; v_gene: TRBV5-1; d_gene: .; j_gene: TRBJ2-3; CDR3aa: CASSLGGTDTQYF; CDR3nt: TGCGCCAGCAGCTTGGGGGGGACAGATACGCAGTATTTT